This T cell receptor (beta chain) was retrieved from a study of CD8 T cells in ankylosing spondylitis. Study-wide findings and caveats: Within ankylosing spondylitis blood, a TCR beta motif made up of roughly eight highly homologous variants appeared to be characteristic.

Comments on this clonotype: The antigen is not known.

TCRdb re-called the 5' RACE reads with MiXCR, one entry per CDR3 protein. The sample has roughly 470,000 distinct CDR3 sequences, 25% to 30% seen once. The CDR3 covers 14 residues. Germline-derived CDR1 and CDR2 are MGHRA and YSYEKL. V was clipped by 0 bases and J by 3 bases, with 6 bases between them. J is TRBJ1-3 and V is TRBV4-1; the D is unclear. This clonotype was sampled from a male donor with ankylosing spondylitis. The specimen sequenced was blood, either unsorted or a sorted T cell fraction (not recorded which). The CDR3 DNA follows: TGCGCCAGCAGCCAAGAGTCAATTGGAAACACCATATATTTT. Residues: CASSQESIGNTIYF.